These 14 T cell receptor beta chains share one sample of origin, sequenced in a study of cytomegalovirus exposure and HLA in healthy donors. The PCR ran on 60 Vbeta and 13 Jbeta primers. Repertoires were generated with immunoSEQ multiplex PCR, while TCRdb's copy carries only in-frame clones and drops some. The table includes 65,000 to 90,000 clones, 75% detected once. The sequencing input was PBMCs. Receptors originate from an older man in good health and CMV-seronegative.

About this clone: Mismatch with germline at one junction end may stem from a read error. The chain has TRBV5-4 and TRBJ1-2; TRBD1 is a possible D gene (5 bases). Germline V gives CDR1 SGHNT, CDR2 YYREEE (reference sequence). This CDR3 has 16 residues. The CDR3 sequence is CANSLGQKRGIYGYTF. CDR3 DNA sequence: TGTGCCAACAGCTTGGGGCAGAAAAGGGGAATCTATGGCTACACCTTC.

The DNA for the CDR3 is TGTGCCAGCAGCTTAAGTGGAGCCTCCCAGCCCCAGCATTTT. The encoded protein is CASSLSGASQPQHF. This chain uses TRBV11-2 with TRBJ1-5; D not certain. Germline CDR1 reads SGHAT; CDR2 reads FQNNGV. Trimming pared 2 bases from V and 7 bases from J, leaving 12 bases between. There are 14 residues in the CDR3.

The chain has TRBV10-2 and TRBJ1-2, with 7 bases matching TRBD1. Trimming at V came to 0 bases and at J to 7 bases, leaving 5 bases not matched to a gene. The CDR3 spans 14 residues. CDR1 WSHSY and CDR2 SAAADI come from the germline V gene. The chain's CDR3 is CASSESRQGGGYTF. The DNA for the CDR3 is TGCGCCAGCAGTGAGTCGAGACAGGGCGGTGGCTACACCTTC.

With respect to this clone: This CDR3 is also generated by other DNA sequences in the sample. This chain connects TRBV6-5 to TRBJ2-7; D possibly corresponds to TRBD1 (6 bases). CDR3 length equals 14 residues. The germline gives CDR1 MNHEY, CDR2 SVGAGI. V gave up 0 bases and J gave up 1 base, with 7 bases separating them. CDR3 sequence: CASSYSQGSYEQYF. CDR3 nucleotide sequence: TGTGCCAGCAGTTACTCCCAGGGGTCCTACGAGCAGTACTTC.

The chain combines TRBV7-9 with TRBJ1-6; D uncertain. Trimming removed 6 bases at V and 4 bases at J, with 19 bases between. The CDR3 is 17 amino acids. CDR1 and CDR2 (germline): SEHNR, FQNEAQ (reference sequence). The CDR3 nucleotides read TGTGCCAGCAGTCCGCCAGCTCCCACGCGGTATAATTCACCCCTCCACTTT. As protein: CASSPPAPTRYNSPLHF.

The rearrangement uses TRBV5-1 and TRBJ2-3, with 14 positions matching TRBD2. J was trimmed by 4 bases and V by 3 bases; bases with no gene match: 19. Germline-derived CDR1 and CDR2 are SGHRS and YFSETQ. CDR3 length: 21 amino acids. CDR3 region: CASSSLGGLTSGRAGADTQYF. The DNA for the CDR3 is TGCGCCAGCAGCTCCCTGGGGGGGCTGACTAGCGGGAGGGCCGGGGCAGATACGCAGTATTTT.

The rearrangement joins TRBV29-1 to TRBJ1-1, with TRBD1 as a possible D gene (5 bases). Trimming cost V 6 bases and J 0 bases, with 20 bases left between them. Germline V lookup: CDR1 SQVTM, CDR2 ANQGSEA. The CDR3 runs 16 residues. The CDR3 region is CSVLVTGRSLNTEAFF. CDR3 sequence (DNA): TGCAGCGTCTTGGTCACAGGCAGATCCTTGAACACTGAAGCTTTCTTT.

The chain couples TRBV19 to TRBJ2-7, with D maybe TRBD2 (5 bases). Per germline, CDR1 LNHDA and CDR2 SQIVND (reference sequence). Trimming took off 0 bases at V and 4 bases at J, with 16 bases between the two ends. The CDR3 sequence is 16 residues long. CDR3 sequence (DNA): TGTGCCAGTAGTATAGATGCGTCGGGGAACCGTTACGAGCAGTACTTC. It is translated as CASSIDASGNRYEQYF.

CDR3 protein: CATSSWTGGRAFF. For the CDR3, the DNA is TGTGCCACCAGCTCCTGGACAGGGGGCAGAGCTTTCTTT. This chain connects TRBV15 to TRBJ1-1; 11 positions match TRBD1. Germline V gene data show CDR1 as LNHNV and CDR2 as YYDKDF (reference sequence). The trim removed 5 bases at V and 10 bases at J, leaving 6 bases unmatched. The CDR3 runs to 13 residues.

The V and J genes are TRBV7-6 and TRBJ2-2, with 9 bases aligning to TRBD1. Germline V gives CDR1 SGHVS, CDR2 FNYEAQ. The V gene end was trimmed by 1 base and the J gene end by 4 bases; junction bases not matched to a gene: 1. CDR3 length: 15 amino acids. The CDR3 DNA is TGTGCCAGCAGCTTAGGGACAGGGGCCACCGGGGAGCTGTTTTTT. Translated, it gives CASSLGTGATGELFF.

The chain couples TRBV7-9 to TRBJ1-5, with a weak D call TRBD1 (5 bases). With 8 bases removed from V and 0 bases from J, the gap between germline ends came to 11 bases. Germline CDR1 and CDR2: SEHNR and FQNEAQ (reference sequence). The CDR3 spans 14 residues. This CDR3 is CASAKGASNQPQHF. The CDR3 coding sequence is TGTGCCAGCGCAAAAGGGGCTAGCAATCAGCCCCAGCATTTT.

V and J are TRBV6-4 and TRBJ2-5, with 12 bases identical to TRBD2. Judging by the DNA end, TRBJ2-7 fits better; the J call may be wrong. The CDR3 has 16 amino acids. Germline V gives CDR1 MRHNA, CDR2 SNTAGT. CDR3: CASSDAKLAGGREQYF. The CDR3 DNA reads as TGTGCCAGCAGTGACGCCAAGCTAGCGGGGGGGCGCGAGCAGTACTTC.

This chain joins TRBV30 and TRBJ2-7, with a possible D match to TRBD1 (6 bases). Germline lookup yields CDR1 GTSNPN and CDR2 SVGIG (reference sequence). Trimming took off 5 bases at V and 5 bases at J, with 16 bases between the two ends. The CDR3 is 13 amino acids. The CDR3 DNA reads as TGTGCCTGGGCCCAGACAGGAACCCACGAGCAGTACTTC. Residues: CAWAQTGTHEQYF.

This chain links TRBV19 with TRBJ2-1; TRBD2 matches at 11 bases. V dropped 1 base and J dropped 0; count of bases not matched to a gene: 5. Germline V gene lookup returns CDR1 LNHDA and CDR2 SQIVND (reference sequence). The CDR3 has 18 amino acids. CDR3 protein: CASSIVGLAGSSYNEQFF. DNA for the CDR3: TGTGCCAGTAGTATAGTCGGACTAGCGGGTAGCTCCTACAATGAGCAGTTCTTC. Variable domain in full (rest from reference TRBV19 and TRBJ2-1): DGGITQSPKYLFRKEGQNVTLSCEQNLNHDAMYWYRQDPGQGLRLIYYSQIVNDFQKGDIAEGYSVSREKKESFPLTVTSAQKNPTAFYLCASSIVGLAGSSYNEQFFGPGTRLTVL.